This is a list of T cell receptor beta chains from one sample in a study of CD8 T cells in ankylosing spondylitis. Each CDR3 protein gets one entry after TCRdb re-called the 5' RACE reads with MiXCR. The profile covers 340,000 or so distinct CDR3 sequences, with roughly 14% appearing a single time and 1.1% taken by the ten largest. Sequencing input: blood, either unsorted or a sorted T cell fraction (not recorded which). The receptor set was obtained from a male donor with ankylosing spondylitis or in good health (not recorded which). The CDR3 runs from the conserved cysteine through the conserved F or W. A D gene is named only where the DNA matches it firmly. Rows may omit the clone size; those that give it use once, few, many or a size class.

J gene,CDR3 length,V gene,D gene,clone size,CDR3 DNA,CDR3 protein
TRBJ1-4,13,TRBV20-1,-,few,TGCAGTACTAGTATGGGGGTAGGGGAAAAACTGTTTTTT,CSTSMGVGEKLFF
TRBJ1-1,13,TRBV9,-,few,TGTGCCAGCAGCGCCGATGACAGGATCTCCGCTTTCTTT,CASSADDRISAFF
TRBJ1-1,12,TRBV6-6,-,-,TGTGCCAGCAGTTACAGGGACATTGAAGCTTTCTTT,CASSYRDIEAFF
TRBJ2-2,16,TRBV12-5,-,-,TGTGCTAGTGGCCTTGGGACGGGGTCGAACACCGGGGAGCTGTTTTTT,CASGLGTGSNTGELFF
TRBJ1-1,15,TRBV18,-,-,TGTGCCAGCTCACGCGATCAGCCTGGGAACACTGAAGCTTTCTTT,CASSRDQPGNTEAFF
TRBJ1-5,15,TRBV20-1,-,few,TGCAGTGCTAGAGATCCCACAGGAGGAAGTCAGCCCCAGCATTTT,CSARDPTGGSQPQHF
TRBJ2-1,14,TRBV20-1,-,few,TGCAGTGCCACCCGGGACCCCTTGTACAATGAGCAGTTCTTC,CSATRDPLYNEQFF
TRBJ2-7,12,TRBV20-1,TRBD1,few,TGCAGTTCACAGGGGGTGGGGAACGAGCAGTACTTC,CSSQGVGNEQYF
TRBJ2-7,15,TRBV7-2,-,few,TGTGCCAGCAGCTTAGATAAGGGGTTCACCTACGAGCAGTACTTC,CASSLDKGFTYEQYF
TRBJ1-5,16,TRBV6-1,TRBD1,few,TGTGCCACACAGATCGGACAGGGGCTTAGCAATCAGCCCCAGCATTTT,CATQIGQGLSNQPQHF
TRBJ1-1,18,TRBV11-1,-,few,TGTGCCAGCAGCTTAGTAGCCCCGTTGCGGGTTCTGGACACTGAAGCTTTCTTT,CASSLVAPLRVLDTEAFF
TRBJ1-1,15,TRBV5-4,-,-,TGTGCCAGCAGCTTGGCAGGGGCGGGGAGCACTGAAGCTTTCTTT,CASSLAGAGSTEAFF
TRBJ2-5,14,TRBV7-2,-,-,TGTGCCAGCAGCACCGGGACCCTCCGGGAGACCCAGTACTTC,CASSTGTLRETQYF
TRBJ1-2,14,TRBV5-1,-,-,TGCGCCAGCAGCTTGGAGCGGCTAGGGGAGGGCTACACCTTC,CASSLERLGEGYTF
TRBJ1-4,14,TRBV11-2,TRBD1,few,TGTGCCAGCAGCCCTACAGGGGTTAATGAAAAACTGTTTTTT,CASSPTGVNEKLFF
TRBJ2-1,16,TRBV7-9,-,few,TGTGCCAGCAGCTTAATCCTCCGCCCTTTCTACAATGAGCAGTTCTTC,CASSLILRPFYNEQFF
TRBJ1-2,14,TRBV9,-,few,TGTGCCAGCAGCGTCGGGCAGGGAAACTATGGCTACACCTTC,CASSVGQGNYGYTF
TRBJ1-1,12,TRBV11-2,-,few,TGTGCCAGCAGCTCCTTGGGGTATGAAGCTTTCTTT,CASSSLGYEAFF
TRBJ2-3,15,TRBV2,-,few,TGTGCCAGCAGTGTGGAGGGCCAACACACAGATACGCAGTATTTT,CASSVEGQHTDTQYF
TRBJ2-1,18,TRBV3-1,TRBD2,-,TGTGCCAGCTCCTCACGCAGGGCTAGCGGGAGTTACTACAATGAGCAGTTCTTC,CASSSRRASGSYYNEQFF
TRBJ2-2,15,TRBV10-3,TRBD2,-,TGTGCCATCGGAACTAGCGGGAGAGGCACCGGGGAGCTGTTTTTT,CAIGTSGRGTGELFF
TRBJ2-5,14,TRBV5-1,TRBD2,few,TGCGCCAGCAGCTTGGAGCGGGGAGGTGAGACCCAGTACTTC,CASSLERGGETQYF
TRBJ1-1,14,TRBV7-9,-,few,TGTGCCAGCAGCTTAACGGGGGCCAGCCCTGAAGCTTTCTTT,CASSLTGASPEAFF